This is a list of T cell receptor beta chains from one sample in a study of T cell repertoires in cytomegalovirus infection. TCRdb re-called the reads with MiXCR, one entry per CDR3 protein. The sample yields some 200,000 distinct CDR3 sequences, 8.5% to 10% seen once. Sequenced: PBMCs. Receptors originate from a human donor in good health (CMV status not recorded). Some clones in this sample may be carry-over from other donors' samples. Each CDR3 is given with its conserved first and last residue. A D gene is named only where the DNA matches it firmly. The size field is filled for only some rows; it gives once, few, many or a size class.

clone_size j_call v_call d_call cdr3_nt cdr3_aa
few TRBJ2-4 TRBV5-1 TRBD1 TGCGCCAGCAGCTTGGCCGACAGGGGGCCCGAAAACATTCAGTACTTC CASSLADRGPENIQYF
many TRBJ1-2 TRBV20-1 - TGCAGTGCTAGAGATGCAACCGGGAGTGGCTACACCTTC CSARDATGSGYTF
few TRBJ1-2 TRBV28 - TGTGCCATCAAAAAAGGGTATGGCTACACCTTC CAIKKGYGYTF
- TRBJ2-3 TRBV20-1 - TGCAGTGCTAGCCCCCCGGACACAAACACAGATACGCAGTATTTT CSASPPDTNTDTQYF
- TRBJ1-1 TRBV5-5 TRBD1 TGTGCCAGCAGCCCGACGGACAGGGGGAACACTGAAGCTTTCTTT CASSPTDRGNTEAFF
- TRBJ2-1 TRBV6-5 - TGTGCCAGCAGTTACTTGGGGGGGCGAACTGTCCGTAATGAGCAGTTCTTC CASSYLGGRTVRNEQFF
many TRBJ1-1 TRBV7-3 - TGTGCCAGCAGCTTAATCGCGGACGGTGAAGCTTTCTTT CASSLIADGEAFF
many TRBJ2-1 TRBV7-2 - TGTGCCAGCAGCTTAGCCATACTTGTGGGATCCTACAATGAGCAGTTCTTC CASSLAILVGSYNEQFF
few TRBJ2-5 TRBV12-3/TRBV12-4 TRBD1 TGTGCCAGCAACCTAGGACAGGCTCTAGCTCGGACCCAGTACTTC CASNLGQALARTQYF
many TRBJ1-5 TRBV19 TRBD1 TGTGCCAGTAGCGGGACAGGTGATAGCAATCAGCCCCAGCATTTT CASSGTGDSNQPQHF
- TRBJ2-7 TRBV27 - TGTGCCAGCAGGATGACAGTGAACTCCTACGAGCAGTACTTC CASRMTVNSYEQYF
- TRBJ2-1 TRBV5-6 - TGTGCCAGCAGCTTGGCCAGAGTTACGAATGAGCAGTTCTTC CASSLARVTNEQFF
few TRBJ2-5 TRBV2 TRBD2 TGTGCCAGCAGTGATCGCAGCGGGAGGGCCTCAGAGACCCAGTACTTC CASSDRSGRASETQYF
few TRBJ1-2 TRBV25-1 - TGTGCCAGCAGTGAACCTTCGATCGGAAAGGGCTACACCTTC CASSEPSIGKGYTF
- TRBJ2-5 TRBV19 TRBD1 TGTGCCAGTAGGAACACAGGGGAGAAGACCCAGTACTTC CASRNTGEKTQYF
few TRBJ2-7 TRBV12-3/TRBV12-4 TRBD1 TGTGCCAGCAGAAAAGGTTCCCGGACAGGTCCCCAAAACGAGCAGTACTTC CASRKGSRTGPQNEQYF
many TRBJ1-2 TRBV5-1 TRBD1 TGCGCCAGCAGCATCGGACAGGCCTATGGCTACACCTTC CASSIGQAYGYTF
many TRBJ2-5 TRBV28 - TGTGCCAGCAGTTTGTTAGACTCCTCCCTGTACCAAGAGACCCAGTACTTC CASSLLDSSLYQETQYF
many TRBJ1-2 TRBV7-2 - TGTGCCAGCAGCCCCGGGGCGGTCTTC CASSPGAVF
few TRBJ1-2 TRBV28 TRBD1 TGTGCCAGCAGTCCAAACGCAATTTGGCCAGGGACAGGGTACGGCTACACCTTC CASSPNAIWPGTGYGYTF
many TRBJ1-2 TRBV6-5 - TGTGCCAGCAGTTCCCCTTTATCCGGGAGTGGCTATGGCTACACCTTC CASSSPLSGSGYGYTF
- TRBJ2-7 TRBV20-1 TRBD1 TGCAGTGCAATAGACGGGACAGGTACGCTCGAGCAGTACTTC CSAIDGTGTLEQYF
many TRBJ2-1 TRBV11-2 TRBD1 TGTGCCAGCAGCTTAGACCCGGGACAGGGTGGGAATGAGCAGTTCTTC CASSLDPGQGGNEQFF
many TRBJ2-7 TRBV7-2 TRBD1 TGTGCCAGCAGCCCCTCCCCCGGGACAGGGAGGGAGGAGCAGTACTTC CASSPSPGTGREEQYF
- TRBJ1-2 TRBV29-1 - TGCAGCGTTGAAGATCTAGGGGCCTCGGGGAGCTACACCTTC CSVEDLGASGSYTF
many TRBJ1-1 TRBV28 - TGTGCCAGCAGTTTAACAAGCGAAGCTTTCTTT CASSLTSEAFF
many TRBJ1-3 TRBV28 - TGTGCCAGCAGAATGGGCCAGCTCTCTGGAAACACCATATATTTT CASRMGQLSGNTIYF
- TRBJ1-2 TRBV28 - TGTGCCAGCAGATTAGGAGGGATCGGAGGCTACACCTTC CASRLGGIGGYTF
many TRBJ2-7 TRBV28 TRBD1 TGTGCCAGCAGCCCCCTAGGGACAGGAATTCTCTACGAGCAGTACTTC CASSPLGTGILYEQYF
- TRBJ1-2 TRBV27 TRBD1 TGTGCCAGCAGTTCTGGGACAGGCGTCTATGGCTACACCTTC CASSSGTGVYGYTF
- TRBJ2-3 TRBV20-1 - TGCAGTGCTCGCCAAAGGGTAGCTTCCGGCCCTTTACACTCAGATACGCAGTATTTT CSARQRVASGPLHSDTQYF
many TRBJ2-7 TRBV6-1 TRBD1 TGTGCCAGCAGTGCCTTTGCCGGGACAGTTCCCTCCTACGAGCAGTACTTC CASSAFAGTVPSYEQYF
- TRBJ2-1 TRBV28 - TGTGCCAGCAACCCCCAAAGGGGGGGGGGGTTCAATGAGCAGTTCTTC CASNPQRGGGFNEQFF
many TRBJ1-2 TRBV7-2 - TGTGCCAGCAGCTTCAGGGAGTATGGCTACACCTTC CASSFREYGYTF
- TRBJ2-1 TRBV28 - TGTGCCAGCAGCGGCCACCGGAACTACTCCTACAATGAGCAGTTCTTC CASSGHRNYSYNEQFF
few TRBJ1-2 TRBV29-1 TRBD1 TGCAGCGTGAGGACAGGGGATATCTATGGCTACACCTTC CSVRTGDIYGYTF
- TRBJ1-4 TRBV9 TRBD1 TGTGCCAGCAACCCACAGGGGGAGGGAGAAAAACTGTTTTTT CASNPQGEGEKLFF
many TRBJ1-3 TRBV12-3/TRBV12-4 TRBD1 TGTGCCAGCACCTCCCAGGACAGGGTAAACACCATATATTTT CASTSQDRVNTIYF
few TRBJ2-3 TRBV20-1 - TGCAGTGCTAGAGATCCGGGACTTACGCAGTATTTT CSARDPGLTQYF
- TRBJ2-5 TRBV20-1 TRBD2 TGCAGTGCTAGACCCTCACTAGCGGGGGAGACCCAGTACTTC CSARPSLAGETQYF
many TRBJ1-2 TRBV7-6 - TGTGCCAGCAGCTTATGGGCACAGGCTGAGGGCTACACCTTC CASSLWAQAEGYTF
many TRBJ2-3 TRBV2 - TGTGCCAGCGACGAGCCAAACACAGATACGCAGTATTTT CASDEPNTDTQYF
many TRBJ1-5 TRBV12-3/TRBV12-4 - TGTGCCAGCAGTTTGACGGTAGAGCCCCAGCATTTT CASSLTVEPQHF
- TRBJ2-5 TRBV7-2 TRBD2 TGTGCCAGCAGCTTAGGGACTAGCGGGGGCCTCCAAGAGACCCAGTACTTC CASSLGTSGGLQETQYF
many TRBJ1-2 TRBV4-3 - TGCGCCAGCAGCCAAGCGACAGGACCTTACTATGGCTACACCTTC CASSQATGPYYGYTF
many TRBJ2-1 TRBV5-5 - TGTGCCAGCAGCTCGGGAGCCTACAATGAGCAGTTCTTC CASSSGAYNEQFF
few TRBJ1-2 TRBV30 - TGTGCCTGGAGTTGGTACCGGACGGGGAAATTTGGCTATGGCTACACCTTC CAWSWYRTGKFGYGYTF
many TRBJ2-7 TRBV7-9 TRBD1 TGTGCCAGCAGCTTAGAGGCAGGGGGCTACGAGCAGTACTTC CASSLEAGGYEQYF
- TRBJ1-1 TRBV28 - TGTGCCAGCAGTCTCCGACGGGTGAACACTGAAGCTTTCTTT CASSLRRVNTEAFF
many TRBJ1-1 TRBV2 - TGTGCCAGCAGCTTAGACAGGAACACTGAAGCTTTCTTT CASSLDRNTEAFF
many TRBJ2-1 TRBV7-2 - TGTGCCAGCAGCTTACAGAACAATGAGCAGTTCTTC CASSLQNNEQFF
medium-sized TRBJ2-2 TRBV7-8 - TGTGCCAGCAGCTTAGTCCAGACGAACACCGGGGAGCTGTTTTTT CASSLVQTNTGELFF